This note documents a single TCR beta chain sequence. Its specificity is not known. The sample originates from a study of shared clonotypes between healthy human individuals. Study conclusions and caveats: The authors sampled blood alone, and tissue repertoires likely differ.

Sequenced by immunoSEQ multiplex PCR; TCRdb stores in-frame clones only, minus some. The table records roughly 760,000 clones, roughly 70% of them present only once. The study separated CD4+ cells into CD45RA+ naive and CD45RA-negative memory subsets. The CDR3 covers 15 residues. Germline V gene data show CDR1 as MDHEN and CDR2 as SYDVKM. V lost 4 bases, J lost 0 bases, and 7 bases lay in between. This receptor was taken from a woman in her twenties or thirties in good health. The sample was memory CD4+ T cells sorted from blood. Subset specified: CD45RA-negative fraction. The chain couples TRBV28 to TRBJ2-6; D is perhaps TRBD1 (5 bases). The chain's CDR3 is CASSSTVSGANVLTF. The CDR3 bases are TGTGCCAGCAGTTCGACAGTCTCTGGGGCCAACGTCCTGACTTTC.